A selection of T cell receptor beta chains follows, all from one sample in a study of blood T cells in healthy people across ages. TCRdb re-called the 5' RACE reads through MiXCR, storing one row per CDR3 protein. The sample contains approximately 360,000 distinct CDR3 sequences, roughly half of which appear only once. The specimen was blood. Receptors originate from a man aged 55-75 years in good health. Both conserved end residues are part of each CDR3. D genes are given only for firm matches. Some rows have no size entry. The others give once, few or many, or a class for an expanded clone.

>TRBJ2-1|NA|NA|TRBV11-1
CASSKPPYNEQFF
TGTGCCAGCAGCAAACCCCCCTACAATGAGCAGTTCTTC
>TRBJ2-3|NA|TRBD2|TRBV5-1
CASSTGTREGTDTQYF
TGCGCCAGCAGCACCGGAACCCGGGAGGGCACAGATACGCAGTATTTT
>TRBJ2-2|NA|NA|TRBV12-3/TRBV12-4
CASSQGVNTGELFF
TGTGCCAGCAGCCAGGGAGTGAACACCGGGGAGCTGTTTTTT
>TRBJ2-5|NA|TRBD2|TRBV7-9
CASSRREALYF
TGTGCCAGCAGCCGACGGGAGGCCTTGTACTTC
>TRBJ1-2|few|NA|TRBV6-5
CASRTGTHIYGYTF
TGTGCCAGCAGGACCGGGACACACATCTATGGCTACACCTTC
>TRBJ2-1|few|TRBD2|TRBV20-1
CSAKGLAFNEQFF
TGCAGTGCTAAGGGACTAGCTTTCAATGAGCAGTTCTTC
>TRBJ1-2|NA|TRBD1|TRBV29-1
CSARDRVFGYTF
TGCAGCGCCCGGGACAGGGTGTTTGGCTACACCTTC
>TRBJ2-1|NA|TRBD2|TRBV5-1
CASSGTSGVSSYNEQFF
TGCGCCAGCAGCGGGACTAGCGGGGTCAGCTCCTACAATGAGCAGTTCTTC
>TRBJ1-2|few|TRBD1|TRBV7-9
CASSSHDRATYGYTF
TGTGCCAGCAGCTCACATGACAGGGCCACCTATGGCTACACCTTC
>TRBJ2-1|NA|TRBD2|TRBV29-1
CSVERGLAGRNEQFF
TGCAGCGTTGAAAGGGGACTAGCGGGACGCAATGAGCAGTTCTTC
>TRBJ2-7|NA|TRBD2|TRBV20-1
CSASLTSGSPPYNEQYF
TGCAGTGCTAGCCTAACTAGCGGGAGCCCCCCCTACAATGAGCAGTACTTC
>TRBJ2-5|NA|NA|TRBV5-1
CASSRSRREETQYF
TGCGCCAGCAGCCGATCGCGGCGGGAAGAGACCCAGTACTTC
>TRBJ1-5|few|NA|TRBV12-3/TRBV12-4
CASSPFTGWESNQPQHF
TGTGCCAGCAGTCCATTCACAGGGTGGGAGAGCAATCAGCCCCAGCATTTT
>TRBJ1-4|NA|TRBD1|TRBV20-1
CSAQTGTGVKKLFF
TGCAGTGCTCAGACCGGGACAGGGGTTAAAAAACTGTTTTTT
>TRBJ2-3|NA|NA|TRBV7-2
CASSYDNTQYF
TGTGCCAGCAGCTACGACAATACGCAGTATTTT
>TRBJ2-5|NA|TRBD2|TRBV28
CASSFTLSGGLIETQYF
TGTGCCAGCAGTTTTACGCTTTCGGGAGGGTTGATAGAGACCCAGTACTTC
>TRBJ1-6|NA|NA|TRBV18
CASSPGTNSPLHF
TGTGCCAGCTCACCAGGGACCAATTCACCCCTCCACTTT
>TRBJ2-1|many|NA|TRBV11-3
CASSLPRGRYNEQFF
TGTGCCAGCAGCTTACCTCGGGGGCGATACAATGAGCAGTTCTTC
>TRBJ2-1|NA|NA|TRBV5-5
CASSPEGVAKGQETQFF
TGTGCCAGCAGCCCGGAGGGGGTTGCGAAGGGCCAAGAGACCCAGTTCTTC
>TRBJ2-5|NA|NA|TRBV18
CASSPNWDTQETQYF
TGTGCCAGCTCACCCAACTGGGACACCCAAGAGACCCAGTACTTC
>TRBJ2-7|NA|NA|TRBV4-1
CASSQDSRTGTYEQYF
TGCGCCAGCAGCCAAGATAGTCGCACAGGCACCTACGAGCAGTACTTC
>TRBJ1-5|NA|NA|TRBV20-1
CSAPLPWLGNQPQHF
TGCAGTGCTCCCCTCCCCTGGTTGGGAAATCAGCCCCAGCATTTT
>TRBJ2-7|NA|TRBD1|TRBV12-3/TRBV12-4
CASSLYPGQGPSYNEQYF
TGTGCCAGCAGCCTCTATCCGGGACAGGGGCCTTCCTACAATGAGCAGTACTTC
>TRBJ2-5|NA|NA|TRBV6-2/TRBV6-3
CASTKEETQYF
TGTGCCAGCACCAAGGAAGAGACCCAGTACTTC
>TRBJ2-7|NA|TRBD1|TRBV29-1
CSGIFGTGNNEQYF
TGCAGCGGGATTTTTGGGACAGGGAATAACGAGCAGTACTTC
>TRBJ2-5|NA|NA|TRBV29-1
CSVEGQPQETQYF
TGCAGCGTTGAGGGGCAGCCCCAAGAGACCCAGTACTTC
>TRBJ2-3|NA|TRBD2|TRBV20-1
CSASGGLVTDTQYF
TGCAGTGCTTCGGGGGGGCTTGTCACAGATACGCAGTATTTT
>TRBJ2-1|many|TRBD2|TRBV4-3
CASSQVGRANEQFF
TGCGCCAGCAGCCAAGTAGGGAGGGCCAATGAGCAGTTCTTC
>TRBJ2-3|NA|TRBD2|TRBV6-5
CASALAGITDTQYF
TGTGCCAGTGCTCTAGCGGGGATCACAGATACGCAGTATTTT
>TRBJ2-7|many|TRBD2|TRBV14
CASSQAAGGHVEQYF
TGTGCCAGCAGCCAAGCGGCGGGAGGGCACGTCGAGCAGTACTTC
>TRBJ2-1|NA|TRBD2|TRBV20-1
CSARALSGSTYNEQFF
TGCAGTGCTAGAGCCCTAAGCGGGAGCACCTACAATGAGCAGTTCTTC
>TRBJ2-5|NA|TRBD2|TRBV7-2
CASTLIAREGEQYF
TGTGCCAGCACCTTAATAGCGCGGGAGGGGGAGCAGTACTTC
>TRBJ2-4|NA|NA|TRBV3-1
CASSQVTGFEQYF
TGTGCCAGCAGCCAAGTCACAGGGTTTGAGCAGTACTTC
>TRBJ2-1|NA|TRBD2|TRBV15
CATSSAGGTYNEQFF
TGTGCCACCAGTTCAGCGGGGGGAACCTACAATGAGCAGTTCTTC
>TRBJ2-1|once|NA|TRBV27
CASSLSRASNEQFF
TGTGCCAGCAGCTTATCGAGAGCATCCAATGAGCAGTTCTTC
>TRBJ2-1|many|TRBD2|TRBV7-2
CASRGGNRLGEQFF
TGTGCCAGCAGGGGGGGGAACAGGCTGGGGGAGCAGTTCTTC
>TRBJ2-1|few|NA|TRBV28
CATTTGPSYNEQFF
TGTGCCACCACGACGGGACCTTCCTACAATGAGCAGTTCTTC
>TRBJ2-5|NA|NA|TRBV6-1
CASRETRRQETQYF
TGTGCCAGCAGAGAGACAAGACGCCAAGAGACCCAGTACTTC
>TRBJ2-5|once|NA|TRBV24-1
CATTEGGETQYF
TGTGCCACCACGGAGGGCGGGGAGACCCAGTACTTC
>TRBJ2-1|NA|NA|TRBV20-1
CSAGDPFGRGTYNEQFF
TGCAGTGCTGGAGATCCCTTCGGAAGAGGTACCTACAATGAGCAGTTCTTC
>TRBJ2-7|NA|NA|TRBV6-2/TRBV6-3
CASSYPGTPRYF
TGTGCCAGCAGTTACCCCGGGACTCCGAGGTACTTC
>TRBJ2-1|few|NA|TRBV20-1
CSAKASLSSYNEQFF
TGCAGTGCCAAAGCTTCTTTAAGCTCCTACAATGAGCAGTTCTTC
>TRBJ2-7|NA|TRBD1|TRBV29-1
CSALTGGEHEQYF
TGCAGCGCCTTGACAGGGGGCGAGCACGAGCAGTACTTC
>TRBJ1-2|NA|TRBD1|TRBV27
CASSRDREGYGYTF
TGTGCCAGCAGTCGGGACAGGGAAGGCTATGGCTACACCTTC
>TRBJ1-6|NA|TRBD1|TRBV6-5
CASSYLTGGNSPLHF
TGTGCCAGCAGTTACCTGACAGGGGGAAATTCACCCCTCCACTTT
>TRBJ2-7|NA|NA|TRBV20-1
CSAYRANEQYF
TGCAGTGCTTACAGGGCTAATGAGCAGTACTTC
>TRBJ2-3|few|NA|TRBV12-3/TRBV12-4
CASSPLRSSTDTQYF
TGTGCCAGCAGTCCTCTCCGGTCTAGCACAGATACGCAGTATTTT
>TRBJ2-5|few|NA|TRBV29-1
CSGAHGIQETQYF
TGCAGCGGCGCTCACGGAATACAAGAGACCCAGTACTTC
>TRBJ2-3|NA|TRBD2|TRBV20-1
CSADQRLAGLSDTQYF
TGCAGTGCTGACCAGAGACTAGCGGGGTTGTCAGATACGCAGTATTTT
>TRBJ1-5|few|NA|TRBV20-1
CSARDRRGGGQPQHF
TGCAGTGCTAGAGATAGGAGGGGGGGCGGACAGCCCCAGCATTTT
>TRBJ2-5|NA|NA|TRBV19
CARGMDETQYF
TGTGCCAGGGGGATGGACGAGACCCAGTACTTC